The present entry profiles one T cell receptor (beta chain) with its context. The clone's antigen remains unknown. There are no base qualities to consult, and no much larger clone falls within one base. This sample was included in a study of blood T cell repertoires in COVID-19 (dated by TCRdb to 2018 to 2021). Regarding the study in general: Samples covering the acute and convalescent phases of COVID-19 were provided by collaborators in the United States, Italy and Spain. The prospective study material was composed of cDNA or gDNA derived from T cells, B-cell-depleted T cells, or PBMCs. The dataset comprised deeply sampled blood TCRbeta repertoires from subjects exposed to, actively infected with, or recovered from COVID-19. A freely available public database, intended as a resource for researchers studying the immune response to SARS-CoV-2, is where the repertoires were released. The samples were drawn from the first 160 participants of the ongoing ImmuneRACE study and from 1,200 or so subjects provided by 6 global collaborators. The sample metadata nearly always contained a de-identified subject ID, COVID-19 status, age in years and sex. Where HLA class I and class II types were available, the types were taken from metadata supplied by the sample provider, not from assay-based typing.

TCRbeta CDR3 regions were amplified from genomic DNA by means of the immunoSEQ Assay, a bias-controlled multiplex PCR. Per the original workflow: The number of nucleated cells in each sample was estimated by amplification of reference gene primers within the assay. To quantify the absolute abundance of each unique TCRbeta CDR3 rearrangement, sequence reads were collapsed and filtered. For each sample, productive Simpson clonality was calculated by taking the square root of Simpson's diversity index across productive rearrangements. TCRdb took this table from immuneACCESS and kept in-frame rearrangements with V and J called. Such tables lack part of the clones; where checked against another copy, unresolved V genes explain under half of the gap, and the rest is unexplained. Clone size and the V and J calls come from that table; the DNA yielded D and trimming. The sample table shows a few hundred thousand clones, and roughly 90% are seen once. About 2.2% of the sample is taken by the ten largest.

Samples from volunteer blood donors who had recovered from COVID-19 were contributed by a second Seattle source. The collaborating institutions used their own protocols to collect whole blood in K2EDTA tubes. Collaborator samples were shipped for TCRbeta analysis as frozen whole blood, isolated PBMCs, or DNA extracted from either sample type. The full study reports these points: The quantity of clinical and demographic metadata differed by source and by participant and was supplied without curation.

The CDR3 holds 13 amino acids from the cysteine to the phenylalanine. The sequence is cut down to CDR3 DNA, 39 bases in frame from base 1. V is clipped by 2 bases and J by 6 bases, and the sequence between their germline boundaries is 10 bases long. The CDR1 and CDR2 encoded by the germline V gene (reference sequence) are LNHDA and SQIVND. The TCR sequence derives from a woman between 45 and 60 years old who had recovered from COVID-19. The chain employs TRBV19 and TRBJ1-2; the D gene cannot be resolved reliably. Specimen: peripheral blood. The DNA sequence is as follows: TGTGCCAGTAGTATAAAACCCGGGGATGGCTACACCTTC. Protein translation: CASSIKPGDGYTF.